This T cell receptor beta chain was identified during a study of tumor-infiltrating lymphocytes in primary liver carcinoma. Across the whole study: Patients, male and female, were 30 to 69 years old.

A primer matching the constant region was used to make TCR beta cDNA from about 500 ng of total RNA. ARM-PCR was slightly modified, and three nested multiplex PCR rounds with it gave rise to the TCR beta libraries. A C-beta reverse primer was combined with TRBV1-TRBV30 forward primers in the first two PCR rounds, and each round had 10 cycles. TCRdb analysed the multiplex PCR reads with MiXCR anew, one entry per CDR3 protein. The table lists roughly 86,000 distinct CDR3 sequences, around 70% of them singletons. CDR3 length: 16 residues. V lost 1 base and J lost 4, with 13 bases in between. The germline V gene has CDR1 MGHRA and CDR2 YSYEKL. Findings and caveats of the study: Against blood, tumors held a significantly higher top-250-clone fraction (p = 0.039).

This clonotype came up many times. The target antigen is unknown. Unsorted bulk tissue, roughly 20-33 mg of it, served as the source for co-extraction of RNA and DNA. Material: tumor-adjacent normal liver tissue. The rearrangement joins TRBV4-1 to TRBJ2-2; the D call may be TRBD1 or TRBD2 (5 bases each). The TCR was taken from a man aged 35-49 years with primary liver carcinoma and hepatitis B virus infection. CDR3 amino acids: CASSQVAAGTTGELFF. The CDR3, as DNA: TGCGCCAGCAGCCAAGTCGCGGCAGGGACCACCGGGGAGCTGTTTTTT.